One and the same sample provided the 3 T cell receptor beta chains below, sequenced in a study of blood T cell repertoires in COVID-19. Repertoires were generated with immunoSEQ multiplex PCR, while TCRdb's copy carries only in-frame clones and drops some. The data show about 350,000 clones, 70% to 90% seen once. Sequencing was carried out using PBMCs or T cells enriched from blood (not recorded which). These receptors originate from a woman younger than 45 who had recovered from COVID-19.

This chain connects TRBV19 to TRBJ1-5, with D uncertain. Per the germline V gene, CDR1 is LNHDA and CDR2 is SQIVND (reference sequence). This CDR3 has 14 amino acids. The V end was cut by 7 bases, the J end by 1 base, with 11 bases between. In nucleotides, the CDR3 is TGTGCCAGTACTGTTTACCGGAGCAATCAGCCCCAGCATTTT. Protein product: CASTVYRSNQPQHF.

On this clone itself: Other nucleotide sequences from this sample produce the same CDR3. The CDR3 nucleotides read TGTGCCAGCAGCTTGGACAGGGCATACGAGCAGTACTTC. Protein: CASSLDRAYEQYF. This chain connects TRBV7-2 to TRBJ2-7, with 8 positions matching TRBD1. This CDR3 contains 13 residues. CDR1 SGHTA and CDR2 FQGNSA come from the germline V gene. The ends lost 3 bases at V and 4 bases at J; junction bases unmatched: 2.

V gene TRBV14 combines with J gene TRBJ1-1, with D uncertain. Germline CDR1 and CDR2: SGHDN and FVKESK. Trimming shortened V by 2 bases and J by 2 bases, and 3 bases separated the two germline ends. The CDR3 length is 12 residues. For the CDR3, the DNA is TGTGCCAGCAGCCAACCTAACACTGAAGCTTTCTTT. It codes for CASSQPNTEAFF. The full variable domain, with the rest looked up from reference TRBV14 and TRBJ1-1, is EAGVTQFPSHSVIEKGQTVTLRCDPISGHDNLYWYRRVMGKEIKFLLHFVKESKQDESGMPNNRFLAERTGGTYSTLKVQPAELEDSGVYFCASSQPNTEAFFGQGTRLTVV.